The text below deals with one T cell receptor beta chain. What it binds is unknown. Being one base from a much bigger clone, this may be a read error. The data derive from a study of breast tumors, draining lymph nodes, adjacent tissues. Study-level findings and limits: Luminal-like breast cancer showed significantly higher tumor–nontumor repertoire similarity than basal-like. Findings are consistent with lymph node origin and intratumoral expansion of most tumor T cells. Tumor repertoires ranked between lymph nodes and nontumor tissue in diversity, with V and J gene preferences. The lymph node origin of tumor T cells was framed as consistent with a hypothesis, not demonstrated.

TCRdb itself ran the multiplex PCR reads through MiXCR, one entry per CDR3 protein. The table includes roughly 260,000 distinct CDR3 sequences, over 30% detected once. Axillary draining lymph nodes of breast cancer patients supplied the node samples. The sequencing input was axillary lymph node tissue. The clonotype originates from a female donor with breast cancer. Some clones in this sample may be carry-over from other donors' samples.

CDR3 sequence reads: CASSFAELAGVNNEQFF. The CDR3 DNA is TGTGCCAGCAGTTTCGCCGAACTAGCGGGAGTAAACAATGAGCAGTTCTTC. The chain carries TRBV12-3 or TRBV12-4 and TRBJ2-1, with 11 bases aligning to TRBD2. Unmatched junction bases numbered 9, after V lost 3 bases and J lost 5 bases. The CDR3 sequence is 17 residues long.